The rows below give T cell receptor beta chains drawn from one sample of a study of T cell changes during pregnancy in multiple sclerosis. Method: immunoSEQ multiplex PCR; TCRdb's copy keeps in-frame clones and lacks some. This table has tens of thousands of clones, approximately 87% appearing once. The sequencing here drew on peripheral blood, taken in the first trimester of pregnancy. These receptors came from a female donor in good health, enrolled as a control in a pregnancy study. Each CDR3 is given with its conserved first and last residue. The D gene is left open where the match is weak. A row's size may be missing; if present it is once, few, many or a size class.

TRBD1	TRBJ2-7	TRBV5-4	.	CARRGIRQGRYEQYF	TGTGCCAGACGAGGGATCCGACAGGGCCGCTACGAGCAGTACTTC
.	TRBJ2-6	TRBV6-4	.	CASSDTSSGANVLTF	TGTGCCAGCAGTGACACTAGCTCTGGGGCCAACGTCCTGACTTTC
.	TRBJ1-5	TRBV28	.	CASNEGNQPQHF	TGTGCCAGCAACGAGGGCAATCAGCCCCAGCATTTT
TRBD1	TRBJ2-1	TRBV28	.	CASSDGTGDNEQFF	TGTGCCAGCAGCGACGGGACAGGGGACAATGAGCAGTTCTTC
.	TRBJ1-1	TRBV7-8	.	CASHSSRGTEAFF	TGTGCCAGCCACTCGAGTAGAGGCACTGAAGCTTTCTTT
.	TRBJ1-2	TRBV16	.	CASISRQDSYGYTF	TGTGCCAGCATCTCCCGACAGGATTCCTATGGCTACACCTTC
TRBD1	TRBJ1-5	TRBV5-4	once	CASSYGTGQPQHF	TGTGCCAGCAGCTATGGGACAGGTCAGCCCCAGCATTTT
.	TRBJ1-2	TRBV7-2	once	CASSLQGSTYGYTF	TGTGCCAGCAGCTTACAAGGGAGTACCTATGGCTACACCTTC
TRBD2	TRBJ2-5	TRBV5-1	.	CASSLTSGGQETQYF	TGCGCCAGCAGCTTGACTAGCGGAGGCCAAGAGACCCAGTACTTC
TRBD2	TRBJ2-2	TRBV5-1	.	CASSATSGGISGELFF	TGCGCCAGCAGCGCCACTAGCGGGGGGATCTCGGGGGAGCTGTTTTTT
.	TRBJ2-5	TRBV5-1	.	CASSRSKEAQYF	TGCGCCAGCAGTAGAAGTAAAGAGGCCCAGTACTTC
.	TRBJ2-1	TRBV29-1	.	CSLIKGGAGDEQFF	TGCAGCCTGATAAAGGGGGGGGCAGGCGATGAGCAGTTCTTC
TRBD1	TRBJ2-5	TRBV14	.	CASSRTRSGGETQYF	TGTGCCAGCAGCCGCACCAGATCAGGGGGCGAGACCCAGTACTTC
TRBD1	TRBJ1-6	TRBV30	.	CAWSVRPMGQGVSPLHF	TGTGCCTGGAGTGTAAGGCCAATGGGACAGGGTGTTTCACCCCTCCACTTT
.	TRBJ2-3	TRBV28	.	CASNSGRAGITDTQYF	TGTGCCAGCAATTCAGGTCGAGCGGGTATCACAGATACGCAGTATTTT
.	TRBJ2-5	TRBV27	.	CASSMTRQETQYF	TGTGCCAGCAGTATGACTAGGCAAGAGACCCAGTACTTC
.	TRBJ2-2	TRBV10-3	.	CAISDRALTGELFF	TGTGCCATCAGTGACAGGGCCCTCACCGGGGAGCTGTTTTTT
TRBD2	TRBJ2-1	TRBV11-2	.	CASSLLAGANNEQFF	TGTGCCAGCAGCCTTCTAGCGGGAGCTAACAATGAGCAGTTCTTC
.	TRBJ1-1	TRBV7-9	.	CASSGSGTEAFF	TGTGCCAGCAGCGGGAGTGGCACTGAAGCTTTCTTT
TRBD1	TRBJ1-2	TRBV6-1	.	CASSYTGVGYGYTF	TGTGCCAGCAGTTATACAGGGGTGGGCTATGGCTACACCTTC
.	TRBJ2-1	TRBV10-2	.	CASSDRGGVSYNEQFF	TGCGCCAGCAGTGACCGAGGGGGGGTCTCCTACAATGAGCAGTTCTTC
.	TRBJ2-3	TRBV6-5	.	CASSSRGTSTDTQYF	TGTGCCAGCAGTTCCAGGGGGACTAGCACAGATACGCAGTATTTT
TRBD2	TRBJ2-7	TRBV2	.	CASSPKREGRRGEQYF	TGTGCCAGCAGCCCTAAGCGGGAGGGCCGGAGGGGCGAGCAGTACTTC
TRBD1	TRBJ1-3	TRBV10-3	.	CAISARDRESSGNTIYF	TGTGCCATCAGTGCCCGGGACAGAGAGAGCTCTGGAAACACCATATATTTT
.	TRBJ1-2	TRBV2	few	CASRRDSSPNYGYTF	TGTGCCAGCAGGCGAGACAGCTCGCCTAACTATGGCTACACCTTC
.	TRBJ2-5	TRBV11-2	.	CASSLWGEETQYF	TGTGCCAGCAGCTTATGGGGAGAAGAAACCCAGTACTTC
TRBD1	TRBJ1-2	TRBV18	once	CASSPIQGASAF	TGTGCCAGCTCACCAATCCAGGGGGCCTCCGCCTTC
.	TRBJ1-5	TRBV19	.	CASSMERAGNQPQHF	TGTGCCAGTAGTATGGAGAGGGCAGGCAATCAGCCCCAGCATTTT
TRBD2	TRBJ2-5	TRBV19	.	CASSRLAGTPETQYF	TGTGCCAGTAGTCGACTAGCGGGGACCCCGGAGACCCAGTACTTC
TRBD1	TRBJ2-4	TRBV28	.	CASSQTGSKNIQYF	TGTGCCAGCAGCCAGACAGGGTCCAAAAACATTCAGTACTTC
TRBD1	TRBJ1-1	TRBV5-4	.	CASSLEGQGRHTEAFF	TGTGCCAGCAGCTTGGAAGGACAGGGGCGACACACTGAAGCTTTCTTT
TRBD1	TRBJ1-2	TRBV2	.	CASSEGGQARDYTF	TGTGCCAGCAGTGAAGGAGGACAGGCAAGGGACTACACCTTC
.	TRBJ2-3	TRBV7-6	.	CASSLAAGGTSTDTQYF	TGTGCCAGCAGCTTAGCAGCGGGCGGGACTAGCACAGATACGCAGTATTTT
TRBD2	TRBJ2-7	TRBV23-1	.	CARDESCGLAGHYEQYF	TGCGCCAGGGATGAGTCCTGCGGACTAGCGGGACACTACGAGCAGTACTTC
.	TRBJ2-1	TRBV7-3	.	CASSLTRTNEQFF	TGTGCCAGCAGCTTAACGCGGACAAATGAGCAGTTCTTC
.	TRBJ1-3	TRBV5-5	.	CASSPRVVNTIYF	TGTGCCAGCAGCCCCCGGGTTGTAAACACCATATATTTT
TRBD2	TRBJ2-5	TRBV10-3	.	CAILAAHSGGKETQYF	TGTGCCATCTTAGCAGCCCATAGCGGGGGTAAAGAGACCCAGTACTTC
.	TRBJ2-7	TRBV18	.	CASSPSQATSEQYF	TGTGCCAGCTCACCGTCACAAGCGACTAGTGAGCAGTACTTC
.	TRBJ2-7	TRBV19	.	CASSIARVDSYEQYF	TGTGCCAGTAGTATCGCCAGGGTTGACTCCTACGAGCAGTACTTC
.	TRBJ2-2	TRBV11-3	.	CASSLGQGGPGELFF	TGTGCCAGCAGCTTAGGGCAGGGCGGTCCCGGGGAGCTGTTTTTT
.	TRBJ2-3	TRBV5-1	.	CASSTGGAGLSDTQYF	TGCGCCAGCAGCACTGGCGGCGCCGGACTTTCAGATACGCAGTATTTT
TRBD1	TRBJ2-7	TRBV27	.	CASSSATGTYEQYF	TGTGCCAGCAGTTCCGCGACAGGGACCTACGAGCAGTACTTC
.	TRBJ2-7	TRBV2	.	CASSPLNLEQYF	TGTGCCAGCAGTCCACTAAACTTGGAGCAGTACTTC
.	TRBJ2-7	TRBV11-3	.	CASSLFEKAGASYEQYF	TGTGCCAGCAGCTTATTTGAGAAAGCGGGTGCTTCCTACGAGCAGTACTTC
.	TRBJ1-4	TRBV6-5	.	CASSYSNSAEKLFF	TGTGCCAGCAGTTACTCGAACTCCGCTGAAAAACTGTTTTTT
TRBD1	TRBJ2-7	TRBV6-6	.	CASSPGTGDYEQYF	TGTGCCAGCAGTCCCGGGACAGGGGATTACGAGCAGTACTTC
.	TRBJ2-3	TRBV21-1	.	CASSKGPTSVDTDTQYF	TGTGCCAGCAGCAAAGGACCGACTAGCGTGGACACAGATACGCAGTATTTT
.	TRBJ1-1	TRBV5-5	.	CASSLESRAFF	TGTGCCAGCAGCTTGGAGTCCAGGGCTTTCTTT
.	TRBJ2-7	TRBV5-6	.	CASSLGQDEQYF	TGTGCCAGCAGCTTGGGACAAGACGAGCAGTACTTC
TRBD1	TRBJ2-3	TRBV18	.	CASSPSRGRIDTQYF	TGTGCCAGCTCACCTTCGAGGGGGCGAATAGATACGCAGTATTTT
.	TRBJ2-5	TRBV11-3	.	CASSAGTGVQETQYF	TGTGCCAGCAGCGCCGGGACGGGGGTCCAAGAGACCCAGTACTTC
TRBD1	TRBJ1-5	TRBV23-1	.	CASSQAEGASNQPQHF	TGCGCCAGCAGTCAAGCGGAGGGGGCAAGCAATCAGCCCCAGCATTTT
TRBD1	TRBJ2-2	TRBV18	.	CASSPGQGYSGELFF	TGTGCCAGCTCACCGGGACAGGGTTACAGCGGGGAGCTGTTTTTT
.	TRBJ2-1	TRBV19	.	CASSILQGYNEQFF	TGTGCCAGTAGTATCCTACAGGGCTACAATGAGCAGTTCTTC
TRBD1	TRBJ1-2	TRBV30	.	CAWSVHRGHGYTF	TGTGCCTGGAGTGTACACAGGGGGCATGGCTACACCTTC
.	TRBJ1-1	TRBV5-1	.	CASSLADGMNTEAFF	TGCGCCAGCAGCTTGGCGGACGGGATGAACACTGAAGCTTTCTTT
TRBD1	TRBJ2-2	TRBV5-5	few	CASGNRDRLSNTGELFF	TGTGCCAGCGGCAACCGGGACAGATTATCGAACACCGGGGAGCTGTTTTTT
.	TRBJ2-5	TRBV29-1	.	CSAGEETQYF	TGCAGCGCAGGGGAGGAGACCCAGTACTTC
.	TRBJ1-2	TRBV28	.	CASSLLPGEVHGYTF	TGTGCCAGCAGTTTATTACCGGGGGAGGTTCATGGCTACACCTTC
.	TRBJ2-7	TRBV27	once	CASSLSGVPTYEQYF	TGTGCCAGCAGTTTATCCGGGGTCCCTACCTACGAGCAGTACTTC